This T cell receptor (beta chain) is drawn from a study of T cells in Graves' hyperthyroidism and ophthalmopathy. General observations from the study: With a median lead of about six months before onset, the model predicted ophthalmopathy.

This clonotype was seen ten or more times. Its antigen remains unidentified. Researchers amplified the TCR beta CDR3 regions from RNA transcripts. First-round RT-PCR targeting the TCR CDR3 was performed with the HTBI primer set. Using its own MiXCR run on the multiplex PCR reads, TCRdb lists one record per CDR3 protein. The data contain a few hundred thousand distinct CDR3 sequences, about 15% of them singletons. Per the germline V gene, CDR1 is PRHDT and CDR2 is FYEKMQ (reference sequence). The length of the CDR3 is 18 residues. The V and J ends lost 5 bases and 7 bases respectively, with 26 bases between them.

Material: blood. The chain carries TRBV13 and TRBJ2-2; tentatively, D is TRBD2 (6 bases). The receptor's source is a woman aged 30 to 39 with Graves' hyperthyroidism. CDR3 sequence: CASSHHLLSRRESGELFF. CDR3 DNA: TGTGCCAGCAGCCACCACCTGCTGAGCAGGAGGGAAAGCGGGGAGCTGTTTTTT. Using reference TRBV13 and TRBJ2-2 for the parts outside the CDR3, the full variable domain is AAGVIQSPRHLIKEKRETATLKCYPIPRHDTVYWYQQGPGQDPQFLISFYEKMQSDKGSIPDRFSAQQFSDYHSELNMSSLELGDSALYFCASSHHLLSRRESGELFFGEGSRLTVL.